The 15 T cell receptor beta chains presented below share a single source sample, sequenced in a study of cytomegalovirus exposure and HLA in healthy donors. The PCR ran on 60 Vbeta and 13 Jbeta primers. The table came from immunoSEQ multiplex PCR; TCRdb's copy has only in-frame clones and leaves some out. The data show 100,000 or so clones, 69% seen once. Sequencing was carried out using PBMCs. These receptors came from a man aged 30 to 45 in good health and CMV-seronegative.

The gene calls are TRBV11-3 and TRBJ1-2; 8 positions match TRBD1. J lost 3 bases, V lost 3 bases, and 3 bases had no gene match. CDR3 length: 14 amino acids. In germline, CDR1 is SGHNT, CDR2 YENEEA. Here the CDR3 reads CASSFQTGDYGYTF. Here the CDR3 DNA reads TGTGCCAGCAGCTTTCAGACAGGGGACTATGGCTACACCTTC.

The V call is TRBV4-2, the J call TRBJ2-6, with TRBD2 identical over 8 bases. J was trimmed by 2 bases and V by 1 base; bases with no gene match: 1. From germline, CDR1 is LGHNA and CDR2 YNFKEQ. This CDR3 contains 16 residues. DNA for the CDR3: TGTGCCAGCAGCCAAGCGGGAGGGGCTGGGGCCAACGTCCTGACTTTC. Protein sequence: CASSQAGGAGANVLTF.

The V gene is TRBV27, the J gene TRBJ2-3; 8 nucleotides agree with TRBD2. The CDR3 runs to 16 residues. The germline CDR1 and CDR2 sequences are MNHEY and SMNVEV (reference sequence). The J segment lost 0 bases and the V segment lost 5 bases, leaving 7 bases of the junction unmatched. The CDR3 DNA reads as TGTGCCAGCAGTCCGCTACTAGCGGTAAGCACAGATACGCAGTATTTT. This codes for CASSPLLAVSTDTQYF.

This sequence joins TRBV9 and TRBJ2-5; the match to TRBD2 covers 7 bases. V was pared by 3 bases and J by 11 bases, with 16 bases of the junction left unmatched. The germline CDR1 and CDR2 sequences are SGDLS and YYNGEE. The CDR3 runs 15 residues. Here the CDR3 reads CASSAGGGAYERQYF. Written as DNA, the CDR3 is TGTGCCAGCAGCGCTGGCGGGGGTGCTTACGAGCGGCAGTACTTC.

This clone occurred a few times. This chain uses TRBV4-1 with TRBJ1-5; 8 bases are a match to TRBD1. From germline, CDR1 is MGHRA and CDR2 YSYEKL. The CDR3 contains 18 residues. Unmatched junction bases numbered 10, after V lost 0 bases and J lost 3 bases. This CDR3 reads CASSQEGTGLKPNQPQHF. CDR3 DNA sequence: TGCGCCAGCAGCCAAGAAGGGACAGGTCTCAAGCCCAATCAGCCCCAGCATTTT.

About this clone: Compared with germline, one end of the junction differs, possibly owing to a read error. V gene TRBV11-2 combines with J gene TRBJ2-1; 10 bases are a match to TRBD2. Germline CDR1 is SGHAT and CDR2 is FQNNGV. The CDR3 is 12 residues long. CDR3 DNA sequence: TGTGCCAGCAGCTTACAAGGACTAGCGGTGATCTTC. Translating it yields CASSLQGLAVIF.

This rearrangement joins TRBV19 to TRBJ1-4; tentatively, D is TRBD1 (6 bases). CDR1 is LNHDA, CDR2 SQIVND, per germline (reference sequence). V gave up 3 bases and J gave up 8 bases, with 16 bases separating them. The CDR3 totals 15 residues. The CDR3 bases are TGTGCCAGTAGTATTGGAATCGGACAGAAGGAAAAACTGTTTTTT. This gives the protein CASSIGIGQKEKLFF.

The rearrangement uses TRBV28 and TRBJ1-2; 7 bases align to TRBD1. Trimming at V came to 2 bases and at J to 4 bases, leaving 10 bases not matched to a gene. This CDR3 is built from 16 residues. The germline gives CDR1 MDHEN, CDR2 SYDVKM. Here the CDR3 reads CASSLPPNTGAYGYTF. The DNA of the CDR3 is TGTGCCAGCAGTTTACCCCCTAACACAGGGGCCTATGGCTACACCTTC.

The V call is TRBV7-9, the J call TRBJ2-2; D is perhaps TRBD1 (6 bases). CDR1 SEHNR and CDR2 FQNEAQ come from the germline V gene (reference sequence). V was shortened by 0 bases and J by 0 bases, with 14 bases between the two germline ends. The CDR3 contains 18 residues. Here the CDR3 reads CASSLAPGGPPNTGELFF. CDR3 sequence (DNA): TGTGCCAGCAGCTTAGCCCCTGGGGGCCCACCGAACACCGGGGAGCTGTTTTTT. Supplemented by reference TRBV7-9 and TRBJ2-2, the full variable domain reads DTGVSQNPRHKITKRGQNVTFRCDPISEHNRLYWYRQTLGQGPEFLTYFQNEAQLEKSRLLSDRFSAERPKGSFSTLEIQRTEQGDSAMYLCASSLAPGGPPNTGELFFGEGSRLTVL.

This chain uses TRBV6-1 with TRBJ1-1; 8 bases are shared with TRBD1. The V and J ends lost 6 bases and 4 bases, in that order; junction bases with no gene match: 7. The CDR3 spans 14 residues. The germline CDR1 and CDR2 sequences are MNHNS and SASEGT. CDR3 in DNA: TGTGCCAGCAGCCAGGGGGCCGCGAGCACTGAAGCTTTCTTT. It specifies CASSQGAASTEAFF.

V gene TRBV11-1 combines with J gene TRBJ2-1, with no clear D. Per the germline V gene, CDR1 is SGHAT and CDR2 is FQDESV (reference sequence). This CDR3 has 13 residues. V was pared by 5 bases and J by 3 bases, with 8 bases between. CDR3 coding DNA: TGTGCCAGCAGCGAGTCTGGCTACAATGAGCAGTTCTTC. It encodes CASSESGYNEQFF.

J is TRBJ2-2 and V is TRBV11-3; 7 bases match TRBD2. CDR3 length equals 17 residues. In germline, CDR1 is SGHNT, CDR2 YENEEA. The V segment lost 5 bases and the J segment 2 bases; nucleotides outside the gene matches: 11. The CDR3 reads CASSGPLGGSNTGELFF. In DNA form, the CDR3 reads TGTGCCAGCAGCGGCCCCCTCGGCGGGAGTAACACCGGGGAGCTGTTTTTT.

The CDR3 bases are TGTGCCAGCAGCTCCAAGGGGGTCGGCGTCGAGCAGTACTTC. As protein: CASSSKGVGVEQYF. The rearrangement links TRBV7-2 to TRBJ2-5, with a tentative D call TRBD1 (6 bases). The end of the DNA is better explained by TRBJ2-7, so the J call may be wrong. The germline CDR1 and CDR2 sequences are SGHTA and FQGNSA. The CDR3 contains 14 residues.

The V and J genes are TRBV5-1 and TRBJ2-2, with 8 bases that match TRBD1. CDR1 is SGHRS and CDR2 is YFSETQ in the germline V gene. The CDR3 loop spans 17 amino acids. The J segment lost 3 bases and the V segment lost 0 bases, leaving 7 bases of the junction unmatched. The CDR3 is CASSLVTTGADTGELFF. In DNA form, the CDR3 reads TGCGCCAGCAGCTTGGTAACGACAGGGGCGGACACCGGGGAGCTGTTTTTT. The entire variable domain, with the rest obtained from reference TRBV5-1 and TRBJ2-2, is as follows: KAGVTQTPRYLIKTRGQQVTLSCSPISGHRSVSWYQQTPGQGLQFLFEYFSETQRNKGNFPGRFSGRQFSNSRSEMNVSTLELGDSALYLCASSLVTTGADTGELFFGEGSRLTVL.

This chain connects TRBV7-2 to TRBJ1-5; 9 nucleotides match TRBD1. CDR1 and CDR2 (germline): SGHTA, FQGNSA. The CDR3 has 15 amino acids. Germline trimming cut 3 bases from V and 4 bases from J; bases unmatched to any gene: 4. Written as DNA, the CDR3 is TGTGCCAGCAGCTTCGGACAGGGGAAGAATCAGCCCCAGCATTTT. This sequence encodes CASSFGQGKNQPQHF.